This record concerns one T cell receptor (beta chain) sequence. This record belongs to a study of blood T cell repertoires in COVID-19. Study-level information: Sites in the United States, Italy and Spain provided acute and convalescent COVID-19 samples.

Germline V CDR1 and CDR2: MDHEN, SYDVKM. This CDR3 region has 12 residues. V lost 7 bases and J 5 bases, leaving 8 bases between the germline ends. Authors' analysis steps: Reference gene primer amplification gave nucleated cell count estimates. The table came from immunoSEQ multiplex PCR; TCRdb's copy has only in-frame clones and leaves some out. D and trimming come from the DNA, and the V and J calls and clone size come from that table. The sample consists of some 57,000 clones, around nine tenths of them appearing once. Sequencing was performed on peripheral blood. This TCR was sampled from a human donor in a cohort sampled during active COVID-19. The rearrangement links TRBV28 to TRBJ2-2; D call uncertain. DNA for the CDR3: TGTGCCAGCACCACGGAGACCGGGGAGCTGTTTTTT. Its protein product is CASTTETGELFF.